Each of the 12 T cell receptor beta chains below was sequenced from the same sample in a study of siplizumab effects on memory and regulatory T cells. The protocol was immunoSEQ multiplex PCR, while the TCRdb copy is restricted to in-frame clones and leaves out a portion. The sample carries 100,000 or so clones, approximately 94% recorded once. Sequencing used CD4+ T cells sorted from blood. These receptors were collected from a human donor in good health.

DNA for the CDR3: TGTGCCAGCAGACAAACAGGGGCAACCCTATACGAGCAGTACTTC. It is translated as CASRQTGATLYEQYF. The chain carries TRBV27 and TRBJ2-7; 7 bases agree with TRBD1. This CDR3 comprises 15 residues. V shed 6 bases and J 4 bases; nucleotides not matched to a gene: 12. Germline CDR1 and CDR2: MNHEY and SMNVEV (reference sequence).

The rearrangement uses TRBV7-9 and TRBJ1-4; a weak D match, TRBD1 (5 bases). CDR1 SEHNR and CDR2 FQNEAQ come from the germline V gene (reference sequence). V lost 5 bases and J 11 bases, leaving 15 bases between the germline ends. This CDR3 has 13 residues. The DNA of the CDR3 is TGTGCCAGCAGCGTGGGACCGGCCAATAAACTGTTTTTT. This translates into CASSVGPANKLFF.

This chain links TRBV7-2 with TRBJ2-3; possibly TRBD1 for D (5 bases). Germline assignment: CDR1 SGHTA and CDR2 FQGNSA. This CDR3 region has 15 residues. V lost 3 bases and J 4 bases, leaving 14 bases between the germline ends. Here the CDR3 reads CASSFDRQPADTQYF. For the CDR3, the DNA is TGTGCCAGCAGCTTCGATCGACAGCCGGCAGATACGCAGTATTTT.

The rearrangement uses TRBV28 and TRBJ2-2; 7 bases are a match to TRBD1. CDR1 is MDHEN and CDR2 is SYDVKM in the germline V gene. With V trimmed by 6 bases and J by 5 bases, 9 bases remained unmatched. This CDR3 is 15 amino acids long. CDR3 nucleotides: TGTGCCAGCAGGTCAGGGGGTGGCTGGACCGGGGAGCTGTTTTTT. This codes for CASRSGGGWTGELFF.

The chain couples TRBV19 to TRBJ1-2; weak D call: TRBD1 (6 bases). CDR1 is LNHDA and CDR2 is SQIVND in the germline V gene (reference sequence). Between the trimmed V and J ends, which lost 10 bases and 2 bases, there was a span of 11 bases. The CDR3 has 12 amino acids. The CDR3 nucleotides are TGTGCCACGAAGACAGGAAACTATGGCTACACCTTC. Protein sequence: CATKTGNYGYTF.

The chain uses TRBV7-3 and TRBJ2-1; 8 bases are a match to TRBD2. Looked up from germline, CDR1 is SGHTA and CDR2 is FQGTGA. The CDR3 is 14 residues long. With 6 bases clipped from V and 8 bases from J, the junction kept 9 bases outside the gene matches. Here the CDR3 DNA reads TGTGCCAGCAGTTTTACCGGGGGGGTCGATGAGCAGTTCTTC. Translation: CASSFTGGVDEQFF.

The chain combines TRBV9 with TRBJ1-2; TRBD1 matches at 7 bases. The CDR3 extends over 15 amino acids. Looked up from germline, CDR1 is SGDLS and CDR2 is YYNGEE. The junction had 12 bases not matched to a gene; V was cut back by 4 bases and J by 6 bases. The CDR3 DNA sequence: TGTGCCAGCAGCCCTAGGGACAGAGGAAGGGATGGCTACACCTTC. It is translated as CASSPRDRGRDGYTF.

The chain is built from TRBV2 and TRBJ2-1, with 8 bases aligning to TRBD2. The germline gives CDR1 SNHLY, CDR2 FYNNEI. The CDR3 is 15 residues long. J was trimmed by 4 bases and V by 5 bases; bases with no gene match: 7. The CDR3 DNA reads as TGTGCCAGCAGTCCCATAGCGGGGCCGTACAATGAGCAGTTCTTC. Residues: CASSPIAGPYNEQFF.

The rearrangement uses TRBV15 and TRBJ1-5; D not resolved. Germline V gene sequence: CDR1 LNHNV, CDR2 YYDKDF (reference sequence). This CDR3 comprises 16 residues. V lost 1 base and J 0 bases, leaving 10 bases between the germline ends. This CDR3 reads CATSRVGGSSNQPQHF. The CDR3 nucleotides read TGTGCCACCAGCAGAGTTGGCGGTAGTAGCAATCAGCCCCAGCATTTT.

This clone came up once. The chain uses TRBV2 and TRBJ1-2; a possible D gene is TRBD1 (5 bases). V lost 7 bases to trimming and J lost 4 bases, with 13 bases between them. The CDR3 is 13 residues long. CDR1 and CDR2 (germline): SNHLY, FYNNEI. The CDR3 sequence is CASTLTDIYGYTF. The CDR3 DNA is TGTGCCAGCACCTTGACAGACATCTATGGCTACACCTTC.

For the CDR3, the DNA is TGTGCCAGTCAAATCTGGGGCAATGAGCAGTTCTTC. Its protein product is CASQIWGNEQFF. The rearrangement joins TRBV7-9 to TRBJ2-1, with D uncertain. Between the trimmed V and J ends, which lost 9 bases and 6 bases, there was a span of 12 bases. The length of the CDR3 is 12 residues. The germline CDR1 and CDR2 sequences are SEHNR and FQNEAQ (reference sequence).

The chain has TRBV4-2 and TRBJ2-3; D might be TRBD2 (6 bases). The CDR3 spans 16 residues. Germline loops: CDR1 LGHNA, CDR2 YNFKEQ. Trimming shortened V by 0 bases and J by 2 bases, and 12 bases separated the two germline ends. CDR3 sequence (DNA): TGTGCCAGCAGCCAAGAGCCAGCGGGCTACACAGATACGCAGTATTTT. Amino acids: CASSQEPAGYTDTQYF.